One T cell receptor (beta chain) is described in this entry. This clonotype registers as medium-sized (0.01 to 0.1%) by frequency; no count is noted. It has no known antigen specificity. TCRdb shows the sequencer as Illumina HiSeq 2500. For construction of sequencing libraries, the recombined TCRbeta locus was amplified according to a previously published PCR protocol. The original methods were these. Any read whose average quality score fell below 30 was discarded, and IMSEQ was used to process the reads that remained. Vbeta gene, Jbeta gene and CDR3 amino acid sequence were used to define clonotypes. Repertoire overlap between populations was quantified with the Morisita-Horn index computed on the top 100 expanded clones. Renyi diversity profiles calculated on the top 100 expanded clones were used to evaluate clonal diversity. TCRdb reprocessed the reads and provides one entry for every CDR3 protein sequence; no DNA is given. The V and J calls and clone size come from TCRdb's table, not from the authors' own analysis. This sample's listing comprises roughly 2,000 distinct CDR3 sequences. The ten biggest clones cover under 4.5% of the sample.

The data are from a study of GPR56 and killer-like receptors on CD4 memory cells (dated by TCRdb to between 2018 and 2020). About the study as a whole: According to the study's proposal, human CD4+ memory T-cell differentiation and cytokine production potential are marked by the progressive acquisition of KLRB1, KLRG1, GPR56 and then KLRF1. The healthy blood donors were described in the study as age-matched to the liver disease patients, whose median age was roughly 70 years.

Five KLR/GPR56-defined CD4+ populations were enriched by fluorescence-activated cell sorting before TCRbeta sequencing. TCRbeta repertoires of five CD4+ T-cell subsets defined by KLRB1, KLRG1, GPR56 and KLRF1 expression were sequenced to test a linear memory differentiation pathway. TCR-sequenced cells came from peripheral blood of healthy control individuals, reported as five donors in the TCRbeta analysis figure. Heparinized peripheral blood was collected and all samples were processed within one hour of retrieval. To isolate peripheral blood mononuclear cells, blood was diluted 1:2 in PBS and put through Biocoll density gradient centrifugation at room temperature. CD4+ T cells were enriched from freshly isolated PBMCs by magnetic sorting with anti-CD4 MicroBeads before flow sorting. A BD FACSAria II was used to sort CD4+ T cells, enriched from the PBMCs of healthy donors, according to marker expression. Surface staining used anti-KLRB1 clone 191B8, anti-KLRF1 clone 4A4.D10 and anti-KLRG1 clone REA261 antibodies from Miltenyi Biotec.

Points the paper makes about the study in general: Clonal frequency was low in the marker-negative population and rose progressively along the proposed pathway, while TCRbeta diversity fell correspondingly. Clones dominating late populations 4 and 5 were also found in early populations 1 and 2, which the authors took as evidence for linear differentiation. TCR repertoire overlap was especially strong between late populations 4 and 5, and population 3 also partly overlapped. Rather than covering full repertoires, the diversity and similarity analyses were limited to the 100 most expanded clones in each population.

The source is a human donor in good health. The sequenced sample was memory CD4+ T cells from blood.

CDR3 region: CASRRDLAGARYEQYF. The V and J genes are TRBV6-1 and TRBJ2-7; TCRdb returns TRBD2, unconfirmable since there is no DNA. CDR3 length: 16 amino acids, cysteine to phenylalanine. Only the protein is on record. Via the germline V gene, CDR1 is MNHNS and CDR2 SASEGT.